This T cell receptor beta chain was identified during a study of shared clonotypes between healthy human individuals. General study points: Across subsets, estimated richness was generally greater for naive than for memory populations. Among donors, sharing of clonotypes was expected to be affected by sequencing depth.

Details on this clone: Its cognate antigen is unknown.

Clones were read by immunoSEQ multiplex PCR, and TCRdb kept only the in-frame ones, dropping some. Of roughly 2.5 million clones listed, around nine tenths are singletons. This clonotype was obtained from a man aged 18 to 29 in good health. Sequencing was performed on naive CD4+ T cells sorted from blood. Stated subset: CD45RA+ positively selected.

In nucleotides, the CDR3 is TGTGCCAGCAGTTTATCGGCTAGCGGGGGGGCCGGTGAGCAGTTCTTC. This codes for CASSLSASGGAGEQFF. The chain has TRBV27 and TRBJ2-1, with TRBD2 matching over 12 bases. CDR3 length: 16 residues. The V and J ends lost 0 bases and 9 bases, in that order; junction bases with no gene match: 6. Germline loops: CDR1 MNHEY, CDR2 SMNVEV (reference sequence).